This is a list of T cell receptor beta chains from one sample in a study of T cell clones after liver transplantation. Repertoires were generated with immunoSEQ multiplex PCR, while TCRdb's copy carries only in-frame clones and drops some. The sample holds around 77,000 clones; around 80% are singletons and the top ten take 0.79%. The specimen comprised CD4+ T cells from blood, sampled 12 months after liver transplant. The source of these receptors is a human patient who received a liver transplant. Some T cells may be the graft donor's. CDR3s include the opening cysteine and the closing phenylalanine or tryptophan. Clone size is shown for a subset of rows, as once, few, many or a class of expanded clone.

TRBJ2-1,few,TRBV2,CASSAGQGYEQFF
TRBJ1-5,NA,TRBV6-5,CASRGHSNQPQHF
TRBJ2-5,NA,TRBV6-5,CASSYGGDETQYF
TRBJ1-1,NA,TRBV5-4,CASSKGTGTVNTEAFF
TRBJ1-4,NA,TRBV18,CASSPSGARVEKLFF
TRBJ2-6,NA,TRBV6-1,CASSPGRSGANVLTF
TRBJ1-4,NA,TRBV7-9,CASTRSEKLFF
TRBJ2-3,NA,TRBV11-2,CASSPQTSLATDTQYF
TRBJ2-3,few,TRBV29-1,CSEAGLGDTQYF
TRBJ2-5,NA,TRBV27,CASSLADRAGAQYF
TRBJ2-1,NA,TRBV2,CASNTPGFSDEQFF
TRBJ1-2,NA,TRBV7-2,CASSYGGENYGYTF
TRBJ2-5,once,TRBV9,CASSVGGAGGMQETQYF
TRBJ1-1,NA,TRBV11-2,CASSLGPGVTEAFF
TRBJ2-7,NA,TRBV27,CASSSPGLARQEQYF
TRBJ1-1,once,TRBV5-1,CASSSMMNTEAFF
TRBJ2-7,NA,TRBV10-3,CAISDRGARDEQYF